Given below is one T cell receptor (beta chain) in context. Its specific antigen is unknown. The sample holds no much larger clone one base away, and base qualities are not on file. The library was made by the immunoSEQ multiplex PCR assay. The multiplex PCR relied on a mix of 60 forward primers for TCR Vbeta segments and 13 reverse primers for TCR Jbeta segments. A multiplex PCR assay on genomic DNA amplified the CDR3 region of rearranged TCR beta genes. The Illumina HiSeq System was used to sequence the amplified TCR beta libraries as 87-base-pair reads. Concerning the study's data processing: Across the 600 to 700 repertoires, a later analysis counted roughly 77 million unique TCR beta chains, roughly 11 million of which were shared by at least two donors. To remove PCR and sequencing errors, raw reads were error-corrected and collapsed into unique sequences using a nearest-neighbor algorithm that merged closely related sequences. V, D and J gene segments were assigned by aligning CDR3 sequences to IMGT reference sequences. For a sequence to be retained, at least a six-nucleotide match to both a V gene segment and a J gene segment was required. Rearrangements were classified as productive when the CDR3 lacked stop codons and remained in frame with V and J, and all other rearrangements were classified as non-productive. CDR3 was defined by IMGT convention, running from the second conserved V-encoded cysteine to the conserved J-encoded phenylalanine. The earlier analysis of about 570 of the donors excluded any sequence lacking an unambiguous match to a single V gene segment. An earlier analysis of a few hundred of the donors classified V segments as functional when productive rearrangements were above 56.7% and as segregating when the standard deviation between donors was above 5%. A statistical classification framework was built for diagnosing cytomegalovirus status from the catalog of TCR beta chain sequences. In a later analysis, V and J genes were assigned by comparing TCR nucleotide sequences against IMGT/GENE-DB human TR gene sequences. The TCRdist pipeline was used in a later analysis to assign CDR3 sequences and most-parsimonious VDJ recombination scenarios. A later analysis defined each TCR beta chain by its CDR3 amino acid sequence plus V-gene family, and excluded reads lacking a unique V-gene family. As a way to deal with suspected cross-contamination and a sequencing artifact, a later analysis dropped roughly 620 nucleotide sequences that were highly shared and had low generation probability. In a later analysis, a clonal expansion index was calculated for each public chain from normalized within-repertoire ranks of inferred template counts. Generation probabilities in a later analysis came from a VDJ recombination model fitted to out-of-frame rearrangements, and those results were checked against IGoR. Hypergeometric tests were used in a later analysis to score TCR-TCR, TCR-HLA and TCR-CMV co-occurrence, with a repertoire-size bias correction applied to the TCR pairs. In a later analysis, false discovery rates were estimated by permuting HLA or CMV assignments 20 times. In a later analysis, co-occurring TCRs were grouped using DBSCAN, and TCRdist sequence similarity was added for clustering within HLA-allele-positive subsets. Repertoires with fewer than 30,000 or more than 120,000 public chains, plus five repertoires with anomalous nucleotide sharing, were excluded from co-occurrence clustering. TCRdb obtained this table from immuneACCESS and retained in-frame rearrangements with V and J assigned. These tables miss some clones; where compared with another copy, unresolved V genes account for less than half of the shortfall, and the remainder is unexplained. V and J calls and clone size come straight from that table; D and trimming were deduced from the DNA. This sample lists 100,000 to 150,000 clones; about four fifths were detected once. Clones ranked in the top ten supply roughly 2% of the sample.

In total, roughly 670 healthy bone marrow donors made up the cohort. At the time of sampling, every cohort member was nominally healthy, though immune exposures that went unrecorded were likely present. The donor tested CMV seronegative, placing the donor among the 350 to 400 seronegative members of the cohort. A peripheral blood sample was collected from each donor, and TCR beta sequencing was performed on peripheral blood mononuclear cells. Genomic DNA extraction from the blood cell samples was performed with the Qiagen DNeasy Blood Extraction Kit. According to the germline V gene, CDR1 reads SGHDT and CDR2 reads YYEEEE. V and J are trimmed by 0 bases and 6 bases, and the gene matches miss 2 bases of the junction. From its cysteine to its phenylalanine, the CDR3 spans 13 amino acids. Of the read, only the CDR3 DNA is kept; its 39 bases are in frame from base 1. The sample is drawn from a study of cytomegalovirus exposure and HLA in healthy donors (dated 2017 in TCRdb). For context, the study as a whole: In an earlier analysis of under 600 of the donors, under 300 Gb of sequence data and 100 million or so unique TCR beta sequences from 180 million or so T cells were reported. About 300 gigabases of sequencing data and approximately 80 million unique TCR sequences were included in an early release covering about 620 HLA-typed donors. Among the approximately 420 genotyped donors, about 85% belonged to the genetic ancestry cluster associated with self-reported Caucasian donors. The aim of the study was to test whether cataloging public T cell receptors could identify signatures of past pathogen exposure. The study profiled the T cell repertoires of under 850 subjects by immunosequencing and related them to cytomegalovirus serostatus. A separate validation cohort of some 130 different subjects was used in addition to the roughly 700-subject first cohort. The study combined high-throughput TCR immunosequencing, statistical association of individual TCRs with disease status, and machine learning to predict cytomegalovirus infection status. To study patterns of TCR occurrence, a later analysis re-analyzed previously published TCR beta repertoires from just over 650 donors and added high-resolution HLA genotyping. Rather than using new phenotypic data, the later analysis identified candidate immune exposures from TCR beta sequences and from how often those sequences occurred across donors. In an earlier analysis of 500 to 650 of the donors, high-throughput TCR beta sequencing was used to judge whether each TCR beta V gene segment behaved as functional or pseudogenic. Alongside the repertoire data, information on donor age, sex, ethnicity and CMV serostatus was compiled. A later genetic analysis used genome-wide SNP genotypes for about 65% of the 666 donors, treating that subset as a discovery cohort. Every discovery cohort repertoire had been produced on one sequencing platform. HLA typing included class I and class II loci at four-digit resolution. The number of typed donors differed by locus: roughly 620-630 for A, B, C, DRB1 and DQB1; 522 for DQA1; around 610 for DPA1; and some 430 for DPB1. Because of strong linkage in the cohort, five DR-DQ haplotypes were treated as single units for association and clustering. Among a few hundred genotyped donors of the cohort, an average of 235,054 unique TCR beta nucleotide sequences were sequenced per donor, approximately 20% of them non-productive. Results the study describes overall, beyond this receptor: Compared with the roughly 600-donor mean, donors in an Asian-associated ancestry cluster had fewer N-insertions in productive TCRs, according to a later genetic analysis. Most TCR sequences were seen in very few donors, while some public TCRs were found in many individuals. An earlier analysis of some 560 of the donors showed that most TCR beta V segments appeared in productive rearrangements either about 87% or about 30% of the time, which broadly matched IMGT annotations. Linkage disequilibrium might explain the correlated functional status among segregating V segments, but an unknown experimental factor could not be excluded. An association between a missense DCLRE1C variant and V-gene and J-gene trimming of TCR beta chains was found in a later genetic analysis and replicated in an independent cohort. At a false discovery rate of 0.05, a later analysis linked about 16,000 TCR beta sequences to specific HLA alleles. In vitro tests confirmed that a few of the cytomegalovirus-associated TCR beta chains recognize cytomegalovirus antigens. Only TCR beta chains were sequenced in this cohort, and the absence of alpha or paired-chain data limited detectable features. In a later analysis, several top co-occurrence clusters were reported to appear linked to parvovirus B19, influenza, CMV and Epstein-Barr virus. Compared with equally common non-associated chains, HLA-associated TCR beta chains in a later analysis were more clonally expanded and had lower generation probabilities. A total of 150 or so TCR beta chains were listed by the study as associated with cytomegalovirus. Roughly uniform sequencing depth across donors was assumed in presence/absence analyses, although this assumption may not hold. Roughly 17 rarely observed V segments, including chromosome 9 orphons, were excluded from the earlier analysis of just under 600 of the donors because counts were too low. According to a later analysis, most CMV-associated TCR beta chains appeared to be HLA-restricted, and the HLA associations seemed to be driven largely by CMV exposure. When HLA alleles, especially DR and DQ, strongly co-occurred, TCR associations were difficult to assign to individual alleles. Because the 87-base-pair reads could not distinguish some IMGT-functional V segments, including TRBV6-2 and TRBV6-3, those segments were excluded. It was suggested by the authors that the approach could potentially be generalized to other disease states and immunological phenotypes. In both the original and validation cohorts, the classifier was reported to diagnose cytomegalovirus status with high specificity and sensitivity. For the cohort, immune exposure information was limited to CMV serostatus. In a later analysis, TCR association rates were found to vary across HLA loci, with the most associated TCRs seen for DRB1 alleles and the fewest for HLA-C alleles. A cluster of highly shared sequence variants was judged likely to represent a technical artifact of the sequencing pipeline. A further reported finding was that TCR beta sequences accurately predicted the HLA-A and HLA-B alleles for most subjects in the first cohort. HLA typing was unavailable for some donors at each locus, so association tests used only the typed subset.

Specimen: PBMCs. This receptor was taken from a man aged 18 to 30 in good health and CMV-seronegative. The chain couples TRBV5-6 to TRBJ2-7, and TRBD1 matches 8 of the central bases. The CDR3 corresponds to CASSLGTGSEQYF. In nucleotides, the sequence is TGTGCCAGCAGCTTGGGGACAGGGAGCGAGCAGTACTTC.